This T cell receptor (beta chain) appears in the sequencing data of a study of identical twins. This clonotype was found a few times. The antigen remains undetermined. Broader study findings: For monozygotic twins, models underestimated out-of-frame TCR alpha sharing.

Healthy Caucasian individuals made up all the donors. TCRdb recomputed calls from the 5' RACE reads with MiXCR, one row per CDR3 protein. Of more than 600,000 distinct CDR3 sequences listed, roughly 18% are singletons. The CDR3 is 15 residues long. Germline V gene lookup returns CDR1 DFQATT and CDR2 SNEGSKA (reference sequence). J gave up 2 bases and V 4 bases, and 7 bases lay outside the gene matches. The same sample was also studied in work on T cells expressing NK-cell markers.

The chain uses TRBV20-1 and TRBJ2-5; 10 bases fit TRBD1. The TCR was taken from a young woman in good health. Sequencing input: PBMCs. The DNA for the CDR3 is TGCAGTGCTACGCCGGGACAGGGGTATCAAGAGACCCAGTACTTC. Protein product: CSATPGQGYQETQYF.